Below are 20 T cell receptor beta chains sequenced from a single sample in a study of T cells in localized non-small cell lung cancer (dated by TCRdb to about 2020). The protocol used for the library was the immunoSEQ multiplex PCR assay. Held by TCRdb, this immuneACCESS table contains in-frame sequences only and omits some clones. Under half of the omission traces to an unresolved V gene where checked; the cause of the rest is unknown. Here the sample has some 35,000 clones; 90% to 95% occur a single time. Clones ranked in the top ten supply more than 5.5% of the sample. The sequenced sample was peripheral blood, obtained before any cancer treatment. These receptors all come from a female donor at least 60 years old with stage I lung adenocarcinoma.

V is TRBV5-1 and J is TRBJ2-3, with 9 bases lining up with TRBD2. From germline, CDR1 is SGHRS and CDR2 YFSETQ. The CDR3 contains 16 residues. The V gene end was trimmed by 2 bases and the J gene end by 2 bases; junction bases not matched to a gene: 6. The DNA for the CDR3 is TGCGCCAGCAGCTTACCCAGCGGGGGGTACACAGATACGCAGTATTTT. Its translation is CASSLPSGGYTDTQYF.

The V call is TRBV2, the J call TRBJ1-2; TRBD1 matches at 9 bases. Per germline, CDR1 SNHLY and CDR2 FYNNEI. The CDR3 is 14 residues long. Trimming cost V 7 bases and J 5 bases; bases outside gene matches: 8. CDR3 bases: TGTGCCAGCATTACAGGGGGCGTGGGGTATGGCTACACCTTC. It translates to CASITGGVGYGYTF.

The CDR3 loop is CASNGGPANYGYTF. The CDR3 DNA reads as TGTGCCAGCAACGGGGGGCCGGCTAACTATGGCTACACCTTC. V usage is TRBV2 and J usage is TRBJ1-2; tentatively, D is TRBD1 (6 bases). CDR1 is SNHLY, CDR2 FYNNEI, per germline. V was trimmed by 7 bases and J by 0 bases, leaving 12 bases between them. This CDR3 spans 14 amino acids.

This clone was observed a few times. The rearrangement uses TRBV18 and TRBJ1-6; 11 nucleotides match TRBD1. The junction had 13 bases not matched to a gene; V was cut back by 3 bases and J by 18 bases. Germline CDR1 reads KGHSH; CDR2 reads LQKENI. The CDR3 is made up of 15 amino acids. The CDR3: CASSPSWGQGGSPHF. CDR3 DNA sequence: TGTGCCAGCTCACCTTCCTGGGGACAGGGGGGATCCCCCCACTTT.

The chain couples TRBV19 to TRBJ2-2, with 12 bases lining up with TRBD1. The germline V gene encodes CDR1 LNHDA and CDR2 SQIVND (reference sequence). Germline trimming cut 6 bases from V and 3 bases from J; bases unmatched to any gene: 5. This CDR3 contains 16 residues. CDR3 bases: TGTGCCAGTAGCGACCGGGACAGGGGGCACACCGGGGAGCTGTTTTTT. Protein: CASSDRDRGHTGELFF.

The V and J genes are TRBV6-5 and TRBJ1-4, with D unclear. Looked up from germline, CDR1 is MNHEY and CDR2 is SVGAGI. Trimming cost V 0 bases and J 4 bases, with 9 bases left between them. CDR3 size: 15 residues. The CDR3 region has the DNA TGTGCCAGCAGTTACTCGGACGGGGTTAATGAAAAACTGTTTTTT. It is translated as CASSYSDGVNEKLFF.

With respect to this clone: Mismatch with germline at one junction end may stem from a read error. The rearrangement uses TRBV7-9 and TRBJ1-1, with 9 bases lining up with TRBD1. The CDR3 runs to 13 residues. Germline V CDR1 and CDR2: SEHNR, FQNEAQ (reference sequence). The CDR3 loop reads CASSLEGGTGWRF. CDR3 nucleotide sequence: TGTGCCAGCAGCTTAGAGGGTGGGACAGGGTGGCGCTTT.

The chain joins TRBV6-5 to TRBJ1-2; D not certain. This CDR3 region has 13 residues. Germline values: CDR1 MNHEY, CDR2 SVGAGI. V was clipped by 4 bases and J by 8 bases, with 14 bases between them. The CDR3 DNA is TGTGCCAGCAGTTCTACTCCGTACGCGGGCTACACCTTC. Amino acid sequence: CASSSTPYAGYTF.

The chain links TRBV19 to TRBJ2-3, with D perhaps TRBD1 (5 bases). The germline V and J ends were trimmed by 6 bases and 5 bases, with 6 bases remaining between them. Germline CDR1 is LNHDA and CDR2 is SQIVND (reference sequence). CDR3 length: 11 residues. In DNA form, the CDR3 reads TGTGCCAGTAGCCAGGGAGATACGCAGTATTTT. It is translated as CASSQGDTQYF.

The chain couples TRBV7-2 to TRBJ2-1; D is possibly TRBD2 (7 bases). This CDR3 has 16 amino acids. V was cut by 3 bases and J by 1 base, with 13 bases left in between. Per the germline V gene, CDR1 is SGHTA and CDR2 is FQGNSA. The chain's CDR3 is CASSLGGPRSYNEQFF. The CDR3, as DNA: TGTGCCAGCAGCTTGGGGGGGCCGCGATCCTACAATGAGCAGTTCTTC. Looking up the rest from reference TRBV7-2 and TRBJ2-1 gives the full variable domain: GAGVSQSPSNKVTEKGKDVELRCDPISGHTALYWYRQSLGQGLEFLIYFQGNSAPDKSGLPSDRFSAERTGGSVSTLTIQRTQQEDSAVYLCASSLGGPRSYNEQFFGPGTRLTVL.

The chain uses TRBV6-1 and TRBJ1-1; D uncertain. CDR3 length: 12 residues. Looked up from germline, CDR1 is MNHNS and CDR2 is SASEGT. V was cut by 1 base and J by 8 bases, with 8 bases left in between. DNA of the CDR3: TGTGCCAGCAGTGAAGGGGGATACGAAGCTTTCTTT. It yields the protein CASSEGGYEAFF.

The rearrangement uses TRBV29-1 and TRBJ1-1; D perhaps matches TRBD1 (5 bases). The germline V gene has CDR1 SQVTM and CDR2 ANQGSEA. The CDR3 length is 12 residues. V gave up 4 bases and J gave up 4 bases, with 10 bases separating them. Here the CDR3 reads CSVGRGSTEAFF. CDR3 bases: TGCAGCGTTGGGAGGGGTAGCACTGAAGCTTTCTTT.

This chain uses TRBV7-2 with TRBJ2-7; 10 bases fit TRBD2. CDR3 length: 14 residues. Per germline, CDR1 SGHTA and CDR2 FQGNSA. V dropped 5 bases and J dropped 3; count of bases not matched to a gene: 4. The CDR3: CASSISGGVYEQYF. The DNA of the CDR3 is TGTGCCAGCAGCATAAGCGGGGGGGTCTACGAGCAGTACTTC.

This clone has just one count. V and J are TRBV6-5 and TRBJ2-7; tentative D call: TRBD1 (5 bases). CDR1 is MNHEY, CDR2 SVGAGI, per germline. CDR3 length: 14 residues. The V gene lost 8 bases and the J gene lost 4 bases, with 18 bases spanning the gap. This chain's CDR3 is CASLTRQGSYEQYF. DNA for the CDR3: TGTGCCAGCCTCACCAGGCAGGGATCTTACGAGCAGTACTTC.

The J gene is TRBJ2-1, the V gene TRBV11-2, with 12 bases matching TRBD1. V shed 2 bases, J shed 4 bases, and the junction held 6 bases outside the gene matches. This CDR3 region has 17 residues. Germline lookup yields CDR1 SGHAT and CDR2 FQNNGV. In nucleotides, the CDR3 is TGTGCCAGCAGCTTATTGGGGGGACAGGGGGCTTACAATGAGCAGTTCTTC. Protein sequence: CASSLLGGQGAYNEQFF.

V usage is TRBV6-1 and J usage is TRBJ2-7; D might be TRBD2 (5 bases). This CDR3 has 14 residues. Germline V CDR1 and CDR2: MNHNS, SASEGT. V gave up 4 bases and J gave up 6 bases, with 16 bases separating them. The CDR3 bases are TGTGCCAGCAGTGCGGGGTGGCGGCGCCCCGAGCAGTACTTC. It yields the protein CASSAGWRRPEQYF.

This chain connects TRBV5-1 to TRBJ1-1, with D perhaps TRBD1 (5 bases). This CDR3 is 15 amino acids long. V was clipped by 7 bases and J by 1 base, with 17 bases between them. The germline gives CDR1 SGHRS, CDR2 YFSETQ. The CDR3 nucleotides are TGCGCCAGCGCCCTAATGGGGCAGGGGAACACTGAAGCTTTCTTT. Its translation: CASALMGQGNTEAFF.

J is TRBJ2-3 and V is TRBV9; D is perhaps TRBD2 (7 bases). V lost 4 bases, J lost 0 bases, and 15 bases lay in between. The CDR3 length is 16 residues. CDR1 SGDLS and CDR2 YYNGEE come from the germline V gene. The CDR3 loop reads CASSPGRGVSTDTQYF. CDR3 in DNA: TGTGCCAGCAGCCCGGGGAGGGGGGTAAGCACAGATACGCAGTATTTT.

J is TRBJ2-2 and V is TRBV5-1; 11 bases line up with TRBD1. This CDR3 has 17 amino acids. Germline trimming cut 0 bases from V and 6 bases from J; bases unmatched to any gene: 7. CDR1 and CDR2 from the germline V gene are SGHRS and YFSETQ. The CDR3 reads CASSLVPGQGVSGELFF. CDR3 DNA sequence: TGCGCCAGCAGCTTGGTACCGGGACAGGGGGTTTCCGGGGAGCTGTTTTTT. The full variable domain, its missing parts supplied by reference TRBV5-1 and TRBJ2-2, is KAGVTQTPRYLIKTRGQQVTLSCSPISGHRSVSWYQQTPGQGLQFLFEYFSETQRNKGNFPGRFSGRQFSNSRSEMNVSTLELGDSALYLCASSLVPGQGVSGELFFGEGSRLTVL.

The chain uses TRBV6-5 and TRBJ2-7; 8 bases align to TRBD2. The CDR3 consists of 15 residues. Germline assignment: CDR1 MNHEY and CDR2 SVGAGI. J gave up 7 bases and V 6 bases, and 14 bases lay outside the gene matches. DNA for the CDR3: TGTGCCAGCAGACGCCCCGGGACTAGTGGGCAGGAGCAGTACTTC. This encodes CASRRPGTSGQEQYF.